This TCR beta chain is from a study of T-cell memory formation after mild COVID-19. Overall study findings and caveats: CD4+ contracting clones were found mainly in CM and EM, and CD8+ ones in EMRA. Specificity for SARS-CoV-2 was not confirmed among the second-wave clones peaking on day 37. Day 15 to 85 contracting clones showed balanced CD4/CD8; day 15 to 37 expanders favored CD4+.

V was trimmed by 3 bases and J by 7 bases, leaving 9 bases between them. CDR1 and CDR2 from the germline V gene are KGHDR and SFDVKD. The CDR3 consists of 13 residues. Notes on this clonotype: Antigen specificity is unknown.

Amplification by 5'RACE using constant-segment primers produced TCR alpha and TCR beta cDNA libraries that carried sample barcodes and UMIs. TCRdb ran MiXCR on the 5' RACE reads and lists one entry per CDR3 protein. The top ten hold over 20% of the sample, which has about 340,000 distinct CDR3 sequences, 10% to 15% seen once. Material for sequencing was PBMCs or a T cell subset sorted from them (not recorded which). The TCR was taken from a young man who had mild COVID-19 (a few samples of this study predate the infection). Cell type and time point are not known. The chain carries TRBV24-1 and TRBJ2-1; D not certain. As DNA, the CDR3 is TGTGCCACCAGTGATCCCACTCTGAATGAGCAGTTCTTC. Translating it yields CATSDPTLNEQFF.